This T cell receptor beta chain was found in a study of blood T cell repertoires in COVID-19. Study in general: Acute and convalescent COVID-19 samples came from the United States, Italy and Spain.

This study enrolled people aged roughly 18 to 89 from around 25 US geographic areas. Clinical histories supplied by participants themselves formed the basis of cohort assignment. Germline CDR1 LNHDA, CDR2 SQIVND (reference sequence). This CDR3 contains 13 residues. V lost 5 bases to trimming and J lost 8 bases; unmatched junction nucleotides: 8. Original processing notes: Reference gene primer amplification yielded estimated nucleated cell counts. Libraries were prepared by immunoSEQ multiplex PCR; TCRdb keeps only in-frame clonotypes and omits some of them. Clone size and the V and J calls come from that table; the DNA yielded D and trimming. The sample contains approximately 230,000 clones, about 89% of which appear only once.

The receptor's source is a woman aged 25-40 years who had recovered from COVID-19. The specimen sequenced was PBMCs or T cells enriched from blood (not recorded which). This chain links TRBV19 with TRBJ1-2; TRBD1 agrees at 7 bases. CDR3 in DNA: TGTGCCAGTAGTTATCCAGGGGGAGGAGGCTACACCTTC. Translating it yields CASSYPGGGGYTF.